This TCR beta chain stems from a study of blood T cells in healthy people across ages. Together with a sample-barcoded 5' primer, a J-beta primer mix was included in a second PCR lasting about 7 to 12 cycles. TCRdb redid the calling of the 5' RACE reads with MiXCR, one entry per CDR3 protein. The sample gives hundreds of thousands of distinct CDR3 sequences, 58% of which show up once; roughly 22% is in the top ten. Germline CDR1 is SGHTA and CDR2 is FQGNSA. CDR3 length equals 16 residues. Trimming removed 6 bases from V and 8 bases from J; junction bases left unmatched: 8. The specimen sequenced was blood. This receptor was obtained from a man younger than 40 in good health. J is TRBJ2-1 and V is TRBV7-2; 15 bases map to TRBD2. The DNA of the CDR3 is TGTGCCAGCAGGTGGACTAGCGGGGGGGTTTTGGATGAGCAGTTCTTC. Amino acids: CASRWTSGGVLDEQFF.